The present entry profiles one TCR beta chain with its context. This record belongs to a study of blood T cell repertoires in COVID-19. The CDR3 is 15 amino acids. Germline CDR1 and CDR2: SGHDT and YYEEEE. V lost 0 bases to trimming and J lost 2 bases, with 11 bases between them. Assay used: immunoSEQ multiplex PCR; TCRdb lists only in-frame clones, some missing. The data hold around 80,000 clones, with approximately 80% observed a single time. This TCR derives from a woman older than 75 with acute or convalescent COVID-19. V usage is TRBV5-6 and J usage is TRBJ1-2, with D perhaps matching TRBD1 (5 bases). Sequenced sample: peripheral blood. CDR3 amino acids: CASSLVGVENYGYTF. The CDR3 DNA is TGTGCCAGCAGCTTGGTAGGGGTTGAAAACTATGGCTACACCTTC.